One and the same sample provided the 25 T cell receptor beta chains below, sequenced in a study of shared clonotypes between healthy human individuals. The protocol was immunoSEQ multiplex PCR, while the TCRdb copy is restricted to in-frame clones and leaves out a portion. The table records approximately 1.1 million clones, 75% to 80% of them present only once. The sequencing sample was made of memory CD4+ T cells from PBMCs. Indicated subset: CD45RA-negative fraction. These receptors all stem from a man younger than 35 in good health. Some clones in this sample may be carry-over from other donors' samples.

The rearrangement links TRBV2 to TRBJ1-2, with 8 bases that match TRBD1. Per the germline V gene, CDR1 is SNHLY and CDR2 is FYNNEI. J gave up 8 bases and V 5 bases, and 10 bases lay outside the gene matches. The CDR3 loop spans 14 amino acids. CDR3 bases: TGTGCCAGCAGTTCAGAGGCAGGGGGCGCAGGCTACACCTTC. Translated, it gives CASSSEAGGAGYTF.

This clone was detected a few times. The chain couples TRBV29-1 to TRBJ1-5; 7 bases are shared with TRBD1. This CDR3 has 13 residues. CDR1 is SQVTM and CDR2 is ANQGSEA in the germline V gene. Trimming cost V 6 bases and J 5 bases; bases outside gene matches: 7. This CDR3 is CSVADREDQPQHF. CDR3 sequence (DNA): TGCAGCGTAGCCGACAGGGAGGATCAGCCCCAGCATTTT.

CDR3 region: CASSLRSGSGDTEAFF. The CDR3 DNA reads TGTGCCAGCAGTTTAAGATCCGGGTCCGGGGACACTGAAGCTTTCTTT. This chain links TRBV28 with TRBJ1-1; D unclear. CDR3 length: 16 residues. Trimming stripped 2 bases from V and 3 bases from J, with 16 bases between. Germline V CDR1 and CDR2: MDHEN, SYDVKM.

The gene calls are TRBV7-9 and TRBJ2-1; D call uncertain. Germline V gene sequence: CDR1 SEHNR, CDR2 FQNEAQ (reference sequence). V lost 2 bases, J lost 8 bases, and 10 bases lay in between. The CDR3 is made up of 13 amino acids. DNA for the CDR3: TGTGCCAGCAGCTTAATTGCAGACGATGAGCAGTTCTTC. Encoded protein: CASSLIADDEQFF.

Comments on this clone: In the same sample, other DNA sequences code for this CDR3. The chain joins TRBV28 to TRBJ1-2; 7 positions match TRBD1. The CDR3 contains 13 residues. Unmatched junction bases numbered 2, after V lost 2 bases and J lost 5 bases. Germline V gene sequence: CDR1 MDHEN, CDR2 SYDVKM. This CDR3 is CASSLRDSYGYTF. Here the CDR3 DNA reads TGTGCCAGCAGTTTAAGGGACAGTTATGGCTACACCTTC.

The chain has TRBV4-1 and TRBJ2-1, with 14 bases identical to TRBD2. V shed 0 bases and J 5 bases; nucleotides not matched to a gene: 6. CDR1 is MGHRA and CDR2 is YSYEKL in the germline V gene. The CDR3 is 18 amino acids. The CDR3 spells CASSQDPRLAGGHNEQFF. CDR3 bases: TGCGCCAGCAGCCAAGACCCTCGACTAGCGGGAGGGCACAATGAGCAGTTCTTC.

V is TRBV10-2 and J is TRBJ2-2; 8 positions agree with TRBD2. Germline values: CDR1 WSHSY, CDR2 SAAADI. The CDR3 covers 16 residues. Trimming cost V 4 bases and J 1 base; bases outside gene matches: 5. CDR3 sequence: CASSGAGTRNTGELFF. In DNA form, the CDR3 reads TGCGCCAGCAGTGGCGCCGGGACTAGGAACACCGGGGAGCTGTTTTTT.

Only one count was recorded for this clone. This chain connects TRBV7-3 to TRBJ1-6; D unclear. CDR1 and CDR2 from the germline V gene are SGHTA and FQGTGA. CDR3 length: 12 residues. Trimming removed 6 bases at V and 8 bases at J, with 8 bases between. The CDR3 nucleotides are TGTGCCAGCAGTCTTAACGATTCACCCCTCCACTTT. Protein product: CASSLNDSPLHF.

The chain links TRBV5-1 to TRBJ2-2; D might be TRBD2 (6 bases). The CDR3 covers 18 residues. The V and J ends lost 0 bases and 1 base respectively, with 16 bases between them. Per the germline V gene, CDR1 is SGHRS and CDR2 is YFSETQ. The CDR3 region is CASSLVALGSGNTGELFF. In DNA, the CDR3 is TGCGCCAGCAGCTTGGTAGCTCTGGGTAGCGGGAACACCGGGGAGCTGTTTTTT.

The chain couples TRBV19 to TRBJ1-1; TRBD1 agrees at 10 bases. With 9 bases clipped from V and 4 bases from J, the junction kept 8 bases outside the gene matches. This CDR3 is built from 14 residues. Germline CDR1 reads LNHDA; CDR2 reads SQIVND (reference sequence). This chain's CDR3 is CASGGQGPITEAFF. The CDR3 DNA is TGTGCCAGCGGGGGACAGGGGCCTATCACTGAAGCTTTCTTT.

CDR3 bases: TGTGCCAGTCGGGACAGAGGATCGATGAACACTGAAGCTTTCTTT. It translates to CASRDRGSMNTEAFF. The chain carries TRBV6-1 and TRBJ1-1; 7 bases fit TRBD1. CDR3 length equals 15 residues. Looked up from germline, CDR1 is MNHNS and CDR2 is SASEGT. V lost 9 bases, J lost 0 bases, and 10 bases stayed unmatched.

The rearrangement links TRBV14 to TRBJ2-5; 8 bases align to TRBD2. The CDR3 extends over 16 amino acids. The V segment lost 0 bases and the J segment 6 bases; nucleotides outside the gene matches: 9. Looked up from germline, CDR1 is SGHDN and CDR2 is FVKESK. The DNA for the CDR3 is TGTGCCAGCAGCCAAGACGCCGGACTAGCCGCACAGACCCAGTACTTC. It translates to CASSQDAGLAAQTQYF.

This CDR3 is CASSPLSGRYEQYF. The CDR3 bases are TGTGCCAGCAGTCCCCTCAGCGGAAGGTACGAGCAGTACTTC. This chain joins TRBV27 and TRBJ2-7; a possible D gene is TRBD2 (5 bases). The V gene lost 5 bases and the J gene lost 4 bases, with 15 bases spanning the gap. Germline CDR1 is MNHEY and CDR2 is SMNVEV (reference sequence). This CDR3 contains 14 residues.

The V and J genes are TRBV11-1 and TRBJ2-5; no clear D. CDR1 and CDR2 (germline): SGHAT, FQDESV (reference sequence). Trimming removed 5 bases from V and 2 bases from J, with 15 bases in between. CDR3 length: 15 residues. CDR3 DNA sequence: TGTGCCAGCAGCCCCACCATTGGGCCTCAAGAGACCCAGTACTTC. Its translation: CASSPTIGPQETQYF.

The chain employs TRBV5-4 and TRBJ2-5; D might be TRBD2 (6 bases). The CDR3 extends over 14 amino acids. Trimming shortened V by 1 base and J by 1 base, and 8 bases separated the two germline ends. CDR1 is SGHNT and CDR2 is YYREEE in the germline V gene (reference sequence). The CDR3 sequence is CASSLISGQETQYF. The CDR3 DNA is TGTGCCAGCAGCTTGATTAGCGGCCAAGAGACCCAGTACTTC.

CDR3 amino acids: CASSLGDSGANVLTF. Written as DNA, the CDR3 is TGTGCCAGCAGCTTGGGTGACTCTGGGGCCAACGTCCTGACTTTC. V and J are TRBV7-2 and TRBJ2-6; D uncertain. The CDR3 has 15 amino acids. The V gene's germline CDR1 is SGHTA and CDR2 FQGNSA. V was pared by 3 bases and J by 0 bases, with 6 bases between.

The chain links TRBV28 to TRBJ2-1, with 8 positions matching TRBD2. Germline CDR1 is MDHEN and CDR2 is SYDVKM. The CDR3 is made up of 14 amino acids. The trim removed 8 bases at V and 8 bases at J, leaving 11 bases unmatched. Here the CDR3 reads CASRRGLVLHEQFF. The DNA for the CDR3 is TGTGCCAGCCGTAGGGGACTAGTATTACATGAGCAGTTCTTC.

The chain uses TRBV21-1 and TRBJ1-1; the listed D gene, TRBD1, was not tested against the DNA. TRBV21-1 is deemed a pseudogene. CDR3 length: 17 residues. This CDR3 is CASSRRDRGESGTEAFF. DNA of the CDR3: TGTGCCAGCAGCCGAAGGGACAGGGGGGAGTCGGGAACTGAAGCTTTCTTT.

This chain connects TRBV11-2 to TRBJ2-1, with unresolved D. CDR1 and CDR2 from the germline V gene are SGHAT and FQNNGV. The V gene lost 5 bases and the J gene lost 10 bases, with 15 bases spanning the gap. CDR3 length: 13 residues. In nucleotides, the CDR3 is TGTGCCAGCAGCGTGGACGGAATAGGCGAGCAGTTCTTC. Protein product: CASSVDGIGEQFF.

On this clone itself: Other nucleotide sequences in the sample specify the same CDR3. The rearrangement links TRBV25-1 to TRBJ1-5, with TRBD1 as a possible D gene (5 bases). V was trimmed by 6 bases and J by 1 base, leaving 7 bases between them. Germline V gene lookup returns CDR1 MGHDK and CDR2 SYGVNS. This CDR3 region has 13 residues. The CDR3 spells CASRGPSNQPQHF. CDR3 in DNA: TGTGCCAGCAGGGGACCGAGCAATCAGCCCCAGCATTTT.

The CDR3 coding sequence is TGTGCCAGCAGCGTAGTGGCAGATACGCAGTATTTT. It specifies CASSVVADTQYF. The V and J genes are TRBV9 and TRBJ2-3; D is unresolved. The CDR3 loop spans 12 amino acids. V lost 0 bases and J lost 4, with 3 bases in between. CDR1 is SGDLS, CDR2 YYNGEE, per germline.

V gene TRBV9 combines with J gene TRBJ2-7; D gene uncertain. The CDR3 has 16 residues. The germline CDR1 and CDR2 sequences are SGDLS and YYNGEE. The V end was cut by 0 bases, the J end by 3 bases, with 16 bases between. The CDR3 DNA reads as TGTGCCAGCAGCGTAGCCCCCTCGGACGCCTACTACGAGCAGTACTTC. Translation: CASSVAPSDAYYEQYF. The entire variable domain, with the rest obtained from reference TRBV9 and TRBJ2-7, is as follows: DSGVTQTPKHLITATGQRVTLRCSPRSGDLSVYWYQQSLDQGLQFLIQYYNGEERAKGNILERFSAQQFPDLHSELNLSSLELGDSALYFCASSVAPSDAYYEQYFGPGTRLTVT.

In its sample, this clone was seen once. The rearrangement links TRBV11-2 to TRBJ1-3; no definite D call. The V end lost 5 bases, the J end lost 0 bases, and 11 bases lay between the germline ends. CDR1 and CDR2 from the germline V gene are SGHAT and FQNNGV. The CDR3 is 15 amino acids. The CDR3 bases are TGTGCCAGCAGCCACTATTCCCCCTCTGGAAACACCATATATTTT. Residues: CASSHYSPSGNTIYF.

The chain employs TRBV5-4 and TRBJ2-7; D unresolved. This CDR3 region has 13 residues. The germline CDR1 and CDR2 sequences are SGHNT and YYREEE (reference sequence). Trimming took 0 bases from V and 0 from J, leaving 4 bases between them. Here the CDR3 DNA reads TGTGCCAGCAGCTTGGGTTCCTCCTACGAGCAGTACTTC. Translated, it gives CASSLGSSYEQYF.

The V call is TRBV21-1, the J call TRBJ2-7; TRBD2 is the table's D call and was not checked against the DNA. TRBV21-1 is noted as a pseudogene. The CDR3 consists of 19 residues. CDR3 amino acids: CASSRPYPPVGGDPYEQYF. DNA of the CDR3: TGTGCCAGCAGCCGACCTTACCCCCCAGTCGGGGGGGACCCCTACGAGCAGTACTTC.